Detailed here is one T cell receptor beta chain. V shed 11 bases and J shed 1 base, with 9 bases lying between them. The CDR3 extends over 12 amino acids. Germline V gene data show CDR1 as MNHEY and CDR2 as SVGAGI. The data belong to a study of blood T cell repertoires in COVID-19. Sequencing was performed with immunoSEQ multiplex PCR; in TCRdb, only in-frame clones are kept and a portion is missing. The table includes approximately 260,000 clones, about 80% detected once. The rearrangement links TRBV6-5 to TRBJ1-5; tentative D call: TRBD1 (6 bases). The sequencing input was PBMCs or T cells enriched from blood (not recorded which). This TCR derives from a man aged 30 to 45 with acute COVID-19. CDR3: CAAGVSNQPQHF. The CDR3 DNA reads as TGTGCCGCAGGGGTAAGCAATCAGCCCCAGCATTTT.